A single sample is the source of the 8 T cell receptor beta chains below, sequenced in a study of pediatric ulcerative colitis. Method: immunoSEQ multiplex PCR; TCRdb's copy keeps in-frame clones and lacks some. This table holds tens of thousands of clones, roughly 79% found once. The rectum was sampled with one to two pinch biopsies at colonoscopy. The specimen sequenced was gut tissue. The receptors stem from a girl between 5 and 17 years old with moderate ulcerative colitis.

The chain employs TRBV2 and TRBJ1-1; D unclear. Per germline, CDR1 SNHLY and CDR2 FYNNEI. V lost 2 bases to trimming and J lost 10 bases, with 8 bases between them. This CDR3 is built from 11 residues. The CDR3 DNA is TGTGCCAGCAGTGAAAGGTTGGTAGCTTTCTTT. Its protein product is CASSERLVAFF.

The CDR3 sequence is CASRWRGNEQFF. CDR3 in DNA: TGTGCCAGCAGGTGGCGGGGCAATGAGCAGTTCTTC. This chain joins TRBV28 and TRBJ2-1, with a possible D match to TRBD2 (6 bases). The CDR3 contains 12 residues. Germline V gene data show CDR1 as MDHEN and CDR2 as SYDVKM. V gave up 6 bases and J gave up 6 bases, with 9 bases separating them.

This clone was recorded a few times. The chain couples TRBV2 to TRBJ1-2; D unresolved. CDR1 SNHLY and CDR2 FYNNEI come from the germline V gene. The V end was cut by 6 bases, the J end by 1 base, with 21 bases between. The CDR3 consists of 17 residues. Here the CDR3 DNA reads TGTGCCAGCAGCTCCCAATTTGGCAGCAGAGTTAACTATGGCTACACCTTC. Translation: CASSSQFGSRVNYGYTF.

On this clone: Sequence at one end of the junction differs from germline and may be a read error. This CDR3 is CASSLARNEETQYF. In nucleotides, the CDR3 is TGTGCTAGCAGCTTAGCCCGTAACGAAGAGACCCAGTACTTC. The V and J genes are TRBV7-7 and TRBJ2-5; D not certain. Germline V CDR1 and CDR2: SSHAT, FNYEAQ (reference sequence). CDR3 length: 14 amino acids.

The J gene is TRBJ2-6, the V gene TRBV5-1; a weak D match, TRBD2 (6 bases). CDR1 SGHRS and CDR2 YFSETQ come from the germline V gene. The CDR3 has 16 amino acids. V was trimmed by 4 bases and J by 1 base, leaving 12 bases between them. CDR3 sequence reads: CASSGTRGSGANVLTF. The CDR3, as DNA: TGCGCCAGCAGCGGCACACGGGGGTCTGGGGCCAACGTCCTGACTTTC.

The chain couples TRBV7-9 to TRBJ1-4, with D tentatively TRBD1 (6 bases). Germline V gives CDR1 SEHNR, CDR2 FQNEAQ (reference sequence). The length of the CDR3 is 14 residues. The V gene lost 5 bases and the J gene lost 3 bases, with 10 bases spanning the gap. DNA for the CDR3: TGTGCCAGCAGCCCACCAGGGGCTAATGAAAAACTGTTTTTT. Translation: CASSPPGANEKLFF.

The chain has TRBV2 and TRBJ1-2, with 9 bases lining up with TRBD1. The germline V gene has CDR1 SNHLY and CDR2 FYNNEI. The ends lost 5 bases at V and 0 bases at J; junction bases unmatched: 7. This CDR3 spans 16 amino acids. The chain's CDR3 is CASSPGTGSSNYGYTF. CDR3 in DNA: TGTGCCAGCAGTCCCGGGACAGGGTCCTCTAACTATGGCTACACCTTC.

This rearrangement joins TRBV5-4 to TRBJ2-7; D is unresolved. The V end was cut by 4 bases, the J end by 2 bases, with 10 bases between. Germline CDR1 reads SGHNT; CDR2 reads YYREEE (reference sequence). This CDR3 comprises 13 residues. The CDR3 reads CASSPTPTYEQYF. The CDR3, as DNA: TGTGCCAGCAGCCCGACCCCTACCTACGAGCAGTACTTC.